One sample yielded the 18 T cell receptor beta chains listed below, sequenced in a study of T-cell reconstitution after alpha-beta-depleted transplantation in children. Using unique molecular identifiers, the investigators prepared the TCRbeta library. MiXCR, applied by TCRdb to the PCR reads, yields one record per CDR3 protein. The data contain a few hundred thousand distinct CDR3 sequences, about 7% of them singletons. The specimen was PBMCs, collected before TCRalphabeta/CD19-depleted stem cell transplant. The receptors originated from a boy aged 2-15 years with acute lymphoblastic leukemia, due to receive a stem cell transplant.

This clonotype was seen at least ten times. The rearrangement joins TRBV11-1 to TRBJ1-5; D not certain. Germline V gene lookup returns CDR1 SGHAT and CDR2 FQDESV (reference sequence). Deletions cut 0 bases from V and 1 base from J, with 4 bases between. The CDR3 is 14 residues long. CDR3 loop: CASSLAGSNQPQHF. The CDR3 DNA reads as TGTGCCAGCAGCTTAGCAGGGAGCAATCAGCCCCAGCATTTT.

This clonotype was picked up a small number of times. The chain uses TRBV6-2 or TRBV6-3 and TRBJ2-2, with D hard to call. This CDR3 is built from 18 residues. Germline CDR1 is MNHEY and CDR2 is SVGEGT. Trimming pared 2 bases from V and 4 bases from J, leaving 20 bases between. CDR3 DNA: TGTGCCAGCAGTTACCCCCCTCCCCCATCGGGTCGCACCGGGGAGCTGTTTTTT. Amino acid sequence: CASSYPPPPSGRTGELFF.

This clonotype showed up many times. The gene calls are TRBV28 and TRBJ2-4; D is undetermined. V lost 2 bases to trimming and J lost 5 bases, with 10 bases between them. The CDR3 runs 14 residues. CDR1 and CDR2 (germline): MDHEN, SYDVKM. The CDR3 DNA follows: TGTGCCAGCAGTTTAAGGGCAAGGCAAAACATTCAGTACTTC. Amino acids: CASSLRARQNIQYF.

This clonotype was seen at least ten times. This rearrangement joins TRBV20-1 to TRBJ2-7, with D tentatively TRBD1 (5 bases). The CDR3 sequence is 14 residues long. The germline CDR1 and CDR2 sequences are DFQATT and SNEGSKA (reference sequence). Trimming left V 0 bases short and J 3 bases short, with 12 bases between. DNA for the CDR3: TGCAGTGCTAGAGATCTAGGGGTGATCTACGAGCAGTACTTC. Translating it yields CSARDLGVIYEQYF.

In this sample, this clonotype turned up many times. The V call is TRBV28, the J call TRBJ1-1; D gene ambiguous. Germline V CDR1 and CDR2: MDHEN, SYDVKM. V was cut by 2 bases and J by 4 bases, with 8 bases left in between. The CDR3 sequence is 13 residues long. CDR3 coding DNA: TGTGCCAGCAGTTTAGGGTTCCCCACTGAAGCTTTCTTT. It is translated as CASSLGFPTEAFF.

Ten or more counts support this clonotype. This chain uses TRBV20-1 with TRBJ2-5, with D possibly TRBD1 on 5 matching bases. V lost 0 bases and J 2 bases, leaving 16 bases between the germline ends. The germline gives CDR1 DFQATT, CDR2 SNEGSKA (reference sequence). This CDR3 is built from 16 residues. CDR3 bases: TGCAGTGCTAGAGATCCTATTTGGGGCAGTCAAGAGACCCAGTACTTC. Its translation: CSARDPIWGSQETQYF.

This clonotype was recorded at least ten times. This chain links TRBV12-3 or TRBV12-4 with TRBJ1-5; D remains unclear. There are 13 residues in the CDR3. V shed 3 bases and J shed 5 bases, with 8 bases lying between them. Written as DNA, the CDR3 is TGTGCCAGCAGTTTTAATCTTGATCAGCCCCAGCATTTT. As protein: CASSFNLDQPQHF.

With regard to this clonotype: With a much larger clone just one base away, this may be a read error. V gene TRBV7-8 combines with J gene TRBJ2-2; D unresolved. This CDR3 contains 14 residues. The germline V gene encodes CDR1 SGHVS and CDR2 FQNEAQ. Trimming cost V 7 bases and J 1 base, with 10 bases left between them. CDR3 DNA: TGTGCCAGCATTCGGACCTGGAACACCGGGGAGCTGTTTTTT. It codes for CASIRTWNTGELFF. The full variable domain, its missing parts supplied by reference TRBV7-8 and TRBJ2-2, is GAGVSQSPRYKVAKRGQDVALRCDPISGHVSLFWYQQALGQGPEFLTYFQNEAQLDKSGLPSDRFFAERPEGSVSTLKIQRTQQEDSAVYLCASIRTWNTGELFFGEGSRLTVL.

The table lists this clonotype with many counts. The chain uses TRBV7-9 and TRBJ2-7; perhaps D is TRBD1 or TRBD2 (7 bases each). The germline CDR1 and CDR2 sequences are SEHNR and FQNEAQ (reference sequence). The CDR3 has 14 amino acids. Deletions cut 5 bases from V and 2 bases from J, with 13 bases between. The CDR3 DNA is TGTGCCAGCAGCCCAGGGGGGGCGGCCTACGAGCAGTACTTC. Translating gives CASSPGGAAYEQYF.

This clonotype was detected ten times or more. The V call is TRBV20-1, the J call TRBJ2-4, with 9 bases that match TRBD2. There are 15 residues in the CDR3. Germline V gene lookup returns CDR1 DFQATT and CDR2 SNEGSKA (reference sequence). The V segment lost 0 bases and the J segment 6 bases; nucleotides outside the gene matches: 6. The CDR3 DNA is TGCAGTGCTAGAGACAAGGGACTAGCTTCAAACATTCAGTACTTC. Residues: CSARDKGLASNIQYF.

This chain connects TRBV10-3 to TRBJ2-7; 7 bases agree with TRBD1. In germline, CDR1 is ENHRY, CDR2 SYGVKD. Losses at the gene ends were 3 bases for V and 6 bases for J; bases not matched to a gene: 5. The CDR3 contains 13 residues. In DNA form, the CDR3 reads TGTGCCATCAGTGATTCAAGGGGGCGCGAGCAGTACTTC. Translating gives CAISDSRGREQYF.

There are many counts of this clonotype. The chain uses TRBV29-1 and TRBJ2-7; D is possibly TRBD1 (6 bases). The V gene lost 4 bases and the J gene lost 7 bases, with 14 bases spanning the gap. The CDR3 totals 12 residues. CDR1 and CDR2 (germline): SQVTM, ANQGSEA. CDR3 DNA sequence: TGCAGCGTTGTGGGGGCTTTCTTGGAGCAGTACTTC. Translation: CSVVGAFLEQYF.

This clonotype turned up a few times. The chain employs TRBV30 and TRBJ1-1; D ambiguous. The germline V gene encodes CDR1 GTSNPN and CDR2 SVGIG (reference sequence). V was trimmed by 0 bases and J by 8 bases, leaving 10 bases between them. CDR3 length equals 12 residues. The CDR3 region has the DNA TGTGCCTGGAGTGTCAGGAACCGCGAAGCTTTCTTT. This gives the protein CAWSVRNREAFF.

This clonotype was observed many times. The chain employs TRBV28 and TRBJ1-1; D is uncertain. This CDR3 contains 16 residues. Germline lookup yields CDR1 MDHEN and CDR2 SYDVKM. The CDR3: CAKIATPGPGRTEAFF. CDR3 bases: TGTGCGAAGATTGCCACCCCGGGCCCCGGGAGGACTGAAGCTTTCTTT.

This clonotype was counted only a few times. This chain links TRBV21-1 with TRBJ2-4; the table's D call, TRBD1, has no DNA check behind it. TRBV21-1 represents a pseudogene. The CDR3 length is 16 residues. Written as DNA, the CDR3 is TGTGCCAGCAGCACCCCGGCGGGGGACGCCAAAAACATTCAGTACTTC. It yields the protein CASSTPAGDAKNIQYF.

This clonotype was picked up many times. The chain couples TRBV5-1 to TRBJ2-5; unclear D gene. The CDR3 is 13 residues long. Trimming took 2 bases from V and 3 from J, leaving 8 bases between them. CDR1 is SGHRS and CDR2 is YFSETQ in the germline V gene. CDR3 coding DNA: TGCGCCAGCAGCTTTGGGTTCGAAGAGACCCAGTACTTC. This codes for CASSFGFEETQYF.

This clonotype has a count of ten or more. V and J are TRBV28 and TRBJ2-1; possible D gene TRBD2, 6 bases. V lost 6 bases and J lost 7, with 16 bases in between. The CDR3 sequence is 14 residues long. Per germline, CDR1 MDHEN and CDR2 SYDVKM. CDR3 sequence: CASSMGTQWNEQFF. Written as DNA, the CDR3 is TGTGCCAGCAGCATGGGGACTCAATGGAATGAGCAGTTCTTC.

This clonotype was recorded many times. This chain uses TRBV9 with TRBJ2-3; no firm D call. The V gene lost 4 bases and the J gene lost 10 bases, with 16 bases spanning the gap. CDR3 length: 13 residues. Germline lookup yields CDR1 SGDLS and CDR2 YYNGEE. CDR3 region: CASSITTGWAQYF. The CDR3, as DNA: TGTGCCAGCAGCATCACTACCGGGTGGGCGCAGTATTTT. The full variable domain, its missing parts supplied by reference TRBV9 and TRBJ2-3, is DSGVTQTPKHLITATGQRVTLRCSPRSGDLSVYWYQQSLDQGLQFLIQYYNGEERAKGNILERFSAQQFPDLHSELNLSSLELGDSALYFCASSITTGWAQYFGPGTRLTVL.